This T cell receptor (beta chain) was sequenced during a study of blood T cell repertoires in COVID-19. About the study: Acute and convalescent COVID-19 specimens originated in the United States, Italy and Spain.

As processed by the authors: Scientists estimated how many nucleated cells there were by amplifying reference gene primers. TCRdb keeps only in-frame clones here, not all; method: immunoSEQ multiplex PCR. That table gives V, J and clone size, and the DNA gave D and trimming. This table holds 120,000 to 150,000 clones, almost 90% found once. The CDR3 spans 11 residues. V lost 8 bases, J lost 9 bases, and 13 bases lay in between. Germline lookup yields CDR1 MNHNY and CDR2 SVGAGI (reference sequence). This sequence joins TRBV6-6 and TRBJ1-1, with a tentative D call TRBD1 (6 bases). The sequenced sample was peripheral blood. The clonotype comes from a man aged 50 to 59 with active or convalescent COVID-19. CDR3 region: CASLWTDQAFF. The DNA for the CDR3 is TGTGCCAGCCTCTGGACAGATCAAGCTTTCTTT.